This T cell receptor (beta chain) was documented in a study of blood T cells in healthy people across ages. Study-level results: Across the age range, TCR beta diversity per million T cells fell in a roughly linear way. TCR beta diversity tracked closely with naive T cell percentage.

Isolating PBMCs gave at least 6 million of these cells per sample. Combining a sample-barcoded 5' primer with a J-beta primer mix, a second PCR ran for about 6 to 11 cycles. Researchers report that each sample yielded at least 3 million CDR3-containing paired-end reads. TCRdb independently ran MiXCR on the 5' RACE reads; one entry per CDR3 protein. The sample yields 1.2 million to 1.5 million distinct CDR3 sequences, 40% to 50% seen once. With respect to this clonotype: The antigen remains unidentified.

V was pared by 0 bases and J by 5 bases, with 15 bases between. The CDR3 runs 16 residues. Germline CDR1 reads WNHNN; CDR2 reads SYGVQD (reference sequence). The material sequenced was blood. The source is a young woman in good health. This chain uses TRBV10-1 with TRBJ2-3; no firm D call. The CDR3 sequence is CASSESRVWSQDTQYF. The CDR3 bases are TGCGCCAGCAGTGAGTCGCGAGTGTGGAGTCAAGATACGCAGTATTTT.